The present TCR beta chain was sequenced within a study of early T cells in non-severe SARS-CoV-2 infection. Study overall: It was bulk RNA from unsorted whole blood that was sequenced, and the chains were unpaired. Study-level findings and limits: VDJdb-based annotation leaned toward anti-spike CD8 responses and missed private and CD4 specificities.

CDR3 length: 17 amino acids. Germline V gives CDR1 KGHSH, CDR2 LQKENI. The trim removed 0 bases at V and 5 bases at J, leaving 2 bases unmatched. Individual cDNA molecules carried attached unique molecular identifiers. TCRdb reprocessed the 5' RACE reads with MiXCR, giving one entry per CDR3 protein. This sample has about 32,000 distinct CDR3 sequences, with about 3.9% found just once. Note on this clonotype: Its target is not known.

Sequencing was carried out using whole blood. This rearrangement joins TRBV18 to TRBJ2-2, with 14 bases lining up with TRBD2. This receptor was identified in an adult who was a healthcare worker with PCR-confirmed SARS-CoV-2 infection or an uninfected control (not recorded which). The CDR3 DNA sequence: TGTGCCAGCTCACCACCGGGACTAGCGGGAGATACCGGGGAGCTGTTTTTT. This translates into CASSPPGLAGDTGELFF.